These 6 T cell receptor beta chains were all obtained from the same sample, sequenced in a study of siplizumab effects on memory and regulatory T cells. TCRdb's table, derived via immunoSEQ multiplex PCR, lists solely in-frame clones and lacks some. The sample lists roughly 100,000 clones, around 93% occurring once. Sequenced sample: CD4+ T cells sorted from blood. The receptors stem from a human donor in good health.

J is TRBJ1-1 and V is TRBV2; maybe TRBD1 (6 bases). The V and J ends lost 4 bases and 4 bases respectively, with 13 bases between them. Germline-derived CDR1 and CDR2 are SNHLY and FYNNEI. This CDR3 comprises 14 residues. This CDR3 is CASSVWVGATEAFF. CDR3 nucleotide sequence: TGTGCCAGCAGTGTTTGGGTGGGGGCCACTGAAGCTTTCTTT.

The rearrangement links TRBV5-4 to TRBJ1-2, with D maybe TRBD1 (5 bases). With 5 bases removed from V and 3 bases from J, the gap between germline ends came to 11 bases. CDR3 length: 13 residues. The V gene's germline CDR1 is SGHNT and CDR2 YYREEE (reference sequence). The CDR3 bases are TGTGCCAGCAGGGGAGGAGGGGACTATGGCTACACCTTC. This codes for CASRGGGDYGYTF.

This chain links TRBV19 with TRBJ1-5, with D uncertain. The CDR3 sequence is 14 residues long. V was trimmed by 2 bases and J by 0 bases, leaving 5 bases between them. CDR1 is LNHDA and CDR2 is SQIVND in the germline V gene (reference sequence). CDR3: CASSIISSNQPQHF. The DNA for the CDR3 is TGTGCCAGTAGTATAATCAGTAGCAATCAGCCCCAGCATTTT.

The V gene is TRBV20-1, the J gene TRBJ2-3; D unclear. Trimming removed 3 bases at V and 6 bases at J, with 7 bases between. The V gene's germline CDR1 is DFQATT and CDR2 SNEGSKA (reference sequence). The CDR3 is made up of 11 amino acids. Here the CDR3 reads CSARRLDTQYF. In DNA form, the CDR3 reads TGCAGTGCTAGGAGACTGGATACGCAGTATTTT.

The V and J genes are TRBV5-4 and TRBJ1-2; possible D gene TRBD1, 6 bases. The CDR3 contains 14 residues. Germline V lookup: CDR1 SGHNT, CDR2 YYREEE (reference sequence). Trimming cost V 7 bases and J 8 bases, with 21 bases left between them. The CDR3 bases are TGTGCCAGCTCCCCCCAGGGGAGGGGAAACGGCTACACCTTC. It encodes CASSPQGRGNGYTF.

The CDR3 here is CAWSVSGTGGETQYF. As DNA, the CDR3 is TGTGCCTGGAGTGTCTCCGGGACAGGGGGTGAGACCCAGTACTTC. V gene TRBV30 combines with J gene TRBJ2-5; 11 bases map to TRBD1. V lost 0 bases to trimming and J lost 5 bases; unmatched junction nucleotides: 5. CDR1 is GTSNPN and CDR2 is SVGIG in the germline V gene (reference sequence). The CDR3 is 15 amino acids.